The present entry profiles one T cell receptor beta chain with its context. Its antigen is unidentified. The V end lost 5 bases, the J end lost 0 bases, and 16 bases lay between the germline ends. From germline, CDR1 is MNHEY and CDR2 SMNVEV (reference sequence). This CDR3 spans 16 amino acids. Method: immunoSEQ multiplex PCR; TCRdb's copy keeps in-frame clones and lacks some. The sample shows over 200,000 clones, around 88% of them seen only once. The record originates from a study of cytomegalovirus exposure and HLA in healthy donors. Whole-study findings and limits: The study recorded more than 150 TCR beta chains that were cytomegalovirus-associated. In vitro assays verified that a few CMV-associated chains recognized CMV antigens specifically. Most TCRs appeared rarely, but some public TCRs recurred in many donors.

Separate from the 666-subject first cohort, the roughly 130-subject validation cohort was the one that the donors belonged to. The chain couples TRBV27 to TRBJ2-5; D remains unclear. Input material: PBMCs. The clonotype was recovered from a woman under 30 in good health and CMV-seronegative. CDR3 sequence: CASSPTPMSYQETQYF. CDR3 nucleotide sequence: TGTGCCAGCAGTCCGACTCCAATGTCGTACCAAGAGACCCAGTACTTC.